This is a list of T cell receptor beta chains from one sample in a study of regulatory T cells in long-lasting Graves disease. From the multiplex PCR reads, TCRdb called clonotypes with MiXCR, one entry per CDR3 protein. This sample carries over 350,000 distinct CDR3 sequences, around 20% of them seen once, and the ten largest clones take around 20%. The sequencing used peripheral blood mononuclear cells (PBMCs), collected when the disease was refractory, from a patient treated with antithyroid drugs. The receptor source for this set is a female donor with Graves disease. Each CDR3 is given without its conserved first and last residue.

j_call | v_call | cdr3_aa
TRBJ1-4 | TRBV13 | ASSAGVNEKLF
TRBJ2-7 | TRBV6-2/TRBV6-3 | ASSYGPSFYEQY
TRBJ2-2 | TRBV12-3/TRBV12-4 | ASSFKGDGELF
TRBJ2-7 | TRBV5-6 | ASSLFRGGISYEQY
TRBJ2-2 | TRBV11-2 | AGRLAVNTGELF
TRBJ2-6 | TRBV9 | ASSVGEPSGSSGANVLT
TRBJ2-1 | TRBV30 | ALGRGGEGNEQF
TRBJ1-2 | TRBV27 | ASSITGTYGYT
TRBJ2-7 | TRBV7-9 | ASSNRDRQEKDYEQY
TRBJ2-2 | TRBV7-8 | ASSLLAGVGELF
TRBJ1-1 | TRBV30 | AWKVADYTEAF
TRBJ1-2 | TRBV19 | ASRAGTVNYGYT
TRBJ2-7 | TRBV11-1 | ASSSRTLTYEQY
TRBJ1-2 | TRBV6-1 | ASSSWGYT
TRBJ2-2 | TRBV2 | ASGGGADTGELF
TRBJ1-1 | TRBV6-5 | ASSSSYWNTEAF
TRBJ1-1 | TRBV11-2 | ASSLEVGTEAF
TRBJ2-1 | TRBV29-1 | SVSPPLSSYNEQF
TRBJ2-6 | TRBV2 | ACIFSDAGANVLT
TRBJ2-1 | TRBV27 | ASRGGYNEQF
TRBJ1-1 | TRBV18 | ASSPLSRQGGTEAF